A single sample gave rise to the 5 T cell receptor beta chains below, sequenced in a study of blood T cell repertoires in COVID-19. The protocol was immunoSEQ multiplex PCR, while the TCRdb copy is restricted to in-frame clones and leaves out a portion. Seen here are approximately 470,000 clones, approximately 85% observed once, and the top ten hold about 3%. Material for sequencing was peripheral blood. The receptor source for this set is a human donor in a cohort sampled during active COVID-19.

The CDR3 DNA sequence: TGTGCCTGGAGTGTAGGCAGAAGGGGCACTGAAGCTTTCTTT. It yields the protein CAWSVGRRGTEAFF. This sequence joins TRBV30 and TRBJ1-1, with D perhaps TRBD1 (5 bases). The CDR3 spans 14 residues. V was cut by 0 bases and J by 4 bases, with 12 bases left in between. From germline, CDR1 is GTSNPN and CDR2 SVGIG (reference sequence).

Here the CDR3 reads CASSQDNRGNQPQHF. CDR3 bases: TGTGCCAGCAGCCAAGATAACAGGGGCAATCAGCCCCAGCATTTT. The chain has TRBV3-1 (or the pseudogene TRBV3-2) and TRBJ1-5; tentative D call: TRBD1 (6 bases). The germline V gene encodes CDR1 LGHDT and CDR2 YNNKEL (reference sequence). This CDR3 region has 15 residues. V lost 0 bases to trimming and J lost 2 bases, with 8 bases between them.

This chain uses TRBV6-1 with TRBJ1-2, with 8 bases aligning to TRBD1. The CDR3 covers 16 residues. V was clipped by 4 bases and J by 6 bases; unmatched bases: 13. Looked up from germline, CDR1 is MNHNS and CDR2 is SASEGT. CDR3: CASSAPTRTGKDGYTF. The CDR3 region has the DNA TGTGCCAGCAGTGCCCCGACTCGGACAGGGAAGGATGGCTACACCTTC.

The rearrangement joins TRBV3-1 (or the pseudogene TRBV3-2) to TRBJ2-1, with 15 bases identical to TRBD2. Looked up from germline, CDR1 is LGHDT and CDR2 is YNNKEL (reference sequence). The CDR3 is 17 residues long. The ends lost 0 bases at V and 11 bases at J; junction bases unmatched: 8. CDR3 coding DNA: TGTGCCAGCAGCCAAGATTTGGCGGGACTAGCGGGAGGTAAGCAGTTCTTC. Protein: CASSQDLAGLAGGKQFF.

CDR3: CASSLARDRVFGYEQYF. CDR3 coding DNA: TGTGCCAGCAGCCTCGCCCGGGACAGGGTTTTTGGCTACGAGCAGTACTTC. The J gene is TRBJ2-7, the V gene TRBV3-1 (or the pseudogene TRBV3-2), with 9 nucleotides matching TRBD1. The CDR3 sequence is 17 residues long. V trimming: 4 bases; J trimming: 3 bases; junction bases outside the gene matches: 13. The germline CDR1 and CDR2 sequences are LGHDT and YNNKEL (reference sequence).